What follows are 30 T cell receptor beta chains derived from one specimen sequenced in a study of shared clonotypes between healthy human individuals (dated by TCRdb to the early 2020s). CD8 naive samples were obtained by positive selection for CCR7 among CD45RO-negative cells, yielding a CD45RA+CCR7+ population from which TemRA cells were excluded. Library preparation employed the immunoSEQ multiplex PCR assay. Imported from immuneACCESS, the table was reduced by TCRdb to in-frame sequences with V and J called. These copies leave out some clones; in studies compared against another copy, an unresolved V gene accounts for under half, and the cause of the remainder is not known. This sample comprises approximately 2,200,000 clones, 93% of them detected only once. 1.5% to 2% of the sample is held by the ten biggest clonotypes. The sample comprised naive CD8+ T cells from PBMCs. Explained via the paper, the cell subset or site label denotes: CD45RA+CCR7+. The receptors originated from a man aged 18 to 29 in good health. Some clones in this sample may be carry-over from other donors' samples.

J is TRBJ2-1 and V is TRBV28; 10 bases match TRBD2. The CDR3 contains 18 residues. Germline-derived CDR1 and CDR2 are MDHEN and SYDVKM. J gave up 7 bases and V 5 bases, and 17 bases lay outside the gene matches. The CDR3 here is CASSGRGVSGRLGNEQFF. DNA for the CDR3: TGTGCCAGCAGTGGCCGTGGGGTTAGCGGGAGGTTAGGGAATGAGCAGTTCTTC.

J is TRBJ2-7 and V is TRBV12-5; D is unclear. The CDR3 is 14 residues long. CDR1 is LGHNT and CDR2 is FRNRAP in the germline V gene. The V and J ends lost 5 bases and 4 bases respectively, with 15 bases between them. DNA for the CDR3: TGTGCTAGTGGTCCCCGAGATAGCAGGTACGAGCAGTACTTC. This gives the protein CASGPRDSRYEQYF.

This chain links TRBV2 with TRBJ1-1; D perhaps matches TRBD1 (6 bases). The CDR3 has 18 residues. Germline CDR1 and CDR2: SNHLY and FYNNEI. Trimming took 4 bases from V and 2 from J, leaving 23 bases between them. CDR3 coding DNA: TGTGCCAGCAGTGGGCAGGGGACAACCCGACTACCAAACACTGAAGCTTTCTTT. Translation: CASSGQGTTRLPNTEAFF.

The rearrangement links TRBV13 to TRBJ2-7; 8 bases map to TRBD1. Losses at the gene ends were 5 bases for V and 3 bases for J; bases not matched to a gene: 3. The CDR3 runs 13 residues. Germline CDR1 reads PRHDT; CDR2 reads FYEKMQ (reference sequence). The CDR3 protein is CASSEGQDYEQYF. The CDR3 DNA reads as TGTGCCAGCAGCGAGGGACAGGACTACGAGCAGTACTTC.

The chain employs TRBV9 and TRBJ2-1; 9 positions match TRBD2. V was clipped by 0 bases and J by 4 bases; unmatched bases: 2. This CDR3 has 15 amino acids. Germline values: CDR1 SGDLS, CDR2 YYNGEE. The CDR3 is CASSVVTSGYNEQFF. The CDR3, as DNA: TGTGCCAGCAGCGTAGTGACTAGCGGTTACAATGAGCAGTTCTTC.

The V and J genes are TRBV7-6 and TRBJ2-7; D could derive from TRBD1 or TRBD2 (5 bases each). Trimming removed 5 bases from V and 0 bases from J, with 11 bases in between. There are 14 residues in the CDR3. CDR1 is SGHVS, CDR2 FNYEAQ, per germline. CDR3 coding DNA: TGTGCCAGCAGCCCGGGACGGAGCTCCTACGAGCAGTACTTC. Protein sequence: CASSPGRSSYEQYF.

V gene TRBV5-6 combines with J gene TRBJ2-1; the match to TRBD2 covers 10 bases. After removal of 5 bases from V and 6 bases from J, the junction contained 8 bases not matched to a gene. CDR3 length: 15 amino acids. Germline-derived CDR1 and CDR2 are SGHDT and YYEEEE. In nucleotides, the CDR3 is TGTGCCAGCAGTCTAGCGGGAGCTTGGGGCAATGAGCAGTTCTTC. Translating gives CASSLAGAWGNEQFF.

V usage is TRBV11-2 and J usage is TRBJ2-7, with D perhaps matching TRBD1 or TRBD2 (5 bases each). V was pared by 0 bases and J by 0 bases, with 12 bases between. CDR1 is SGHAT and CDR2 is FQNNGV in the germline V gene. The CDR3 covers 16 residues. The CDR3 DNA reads TGTGCCAGCAGCTTAGATCGAGGGGCCCCCTCCTACGAGCAGTACTTC. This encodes CASSLDRGAPSYEQYF.

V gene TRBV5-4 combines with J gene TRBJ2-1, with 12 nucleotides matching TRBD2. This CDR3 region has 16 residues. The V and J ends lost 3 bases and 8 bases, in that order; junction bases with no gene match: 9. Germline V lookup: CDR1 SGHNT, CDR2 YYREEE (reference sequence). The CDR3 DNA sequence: TGTGCCAGCAGCTCTACTAGCGGGAGGCCAGCGGATGAGCAGTTCTTC. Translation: CASSSTSGRPADEQFF.

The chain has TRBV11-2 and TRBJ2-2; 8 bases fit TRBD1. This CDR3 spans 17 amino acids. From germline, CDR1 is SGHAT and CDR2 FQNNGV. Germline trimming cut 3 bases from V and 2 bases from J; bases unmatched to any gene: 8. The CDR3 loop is CASSFPRDRPNTGELFF. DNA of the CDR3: TGTGCCAGCAGCTTTCCCCGGGACAGGCCAAACACCGGGGAGCTGTTTTTT.

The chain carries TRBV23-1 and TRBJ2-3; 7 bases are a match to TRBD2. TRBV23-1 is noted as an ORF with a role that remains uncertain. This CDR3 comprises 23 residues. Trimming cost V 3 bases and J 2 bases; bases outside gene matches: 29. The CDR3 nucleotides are TGCGCCAGCAGTCACGCCCGGGGAGGGGCTAGCAGATACCCTCGGGCTTTCACAGATACGCAGTATTTT. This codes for CASSHARGGASRYPRAFTDTQYF.

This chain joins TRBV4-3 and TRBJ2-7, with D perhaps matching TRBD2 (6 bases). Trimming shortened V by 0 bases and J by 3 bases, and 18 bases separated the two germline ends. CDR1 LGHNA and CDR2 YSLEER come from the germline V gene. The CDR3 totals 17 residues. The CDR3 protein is CASSQDSSRERNYEQYF. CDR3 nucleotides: TGCGCCAGCAGCCAAGATAGTTCGCGGGAACGAAACTACGAGCAGTACTTC.

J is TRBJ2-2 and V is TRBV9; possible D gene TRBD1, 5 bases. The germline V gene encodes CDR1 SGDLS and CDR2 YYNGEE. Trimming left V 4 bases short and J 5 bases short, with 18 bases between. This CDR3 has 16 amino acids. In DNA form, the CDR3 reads TGTGCCAGCAGCCCATCCCCAGGGATTCGGACCGGGGAGCTGTTTTTT. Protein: CASSPSPGIRTGELFF. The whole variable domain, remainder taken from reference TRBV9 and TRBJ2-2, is DSGVTQTPKHLITATGQRVTLRCSPRSGDLSVYWYQQSLDQGLQFLIQYYNGEERAKGNILERFSAQQFPDLHSELNLSSLELGDSALYFCASSPSPGIRTGELFFGEGSRLTVL.

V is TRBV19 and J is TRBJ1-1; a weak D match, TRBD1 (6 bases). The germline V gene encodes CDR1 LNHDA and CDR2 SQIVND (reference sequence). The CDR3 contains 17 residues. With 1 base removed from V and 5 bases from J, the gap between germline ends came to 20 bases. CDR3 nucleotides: TGTGCCAGTAGTATAGCCGGGGGGCGCTTGGCGAATACTGAAGCTTTCTTT. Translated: CASSIAGGRLANTEAFF. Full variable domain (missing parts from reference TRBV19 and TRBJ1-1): DGGITQSPKYLFRKEGQNVTLSCEQNLNHDAMYWYRQDPGQGLRLIYYSQIVNDFQKGDIAEGYSVSREKKESFPLTVTSAQKNPTAFYLCASSIAGGRLANTEAFFGQGTRLTVV.

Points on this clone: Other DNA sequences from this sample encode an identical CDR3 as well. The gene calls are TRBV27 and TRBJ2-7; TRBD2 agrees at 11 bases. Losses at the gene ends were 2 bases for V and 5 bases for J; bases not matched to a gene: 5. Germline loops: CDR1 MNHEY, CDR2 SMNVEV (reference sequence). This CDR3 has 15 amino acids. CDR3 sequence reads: CASSLGTSGSHEQYF. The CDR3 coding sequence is TGTGCCAGCAGTTTAGGTACTAGCGGGAGCCACGAGCAGTACTTC.

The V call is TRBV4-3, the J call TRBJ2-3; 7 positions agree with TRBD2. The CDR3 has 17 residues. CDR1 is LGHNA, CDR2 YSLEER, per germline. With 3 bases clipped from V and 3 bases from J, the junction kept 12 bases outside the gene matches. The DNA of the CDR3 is TGCGCCAGCAGCCACGGCCTGGGGGGGTTTCTTACAGATACGCAGTATTTT. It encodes CASSHGLGGFLTDTQYF.

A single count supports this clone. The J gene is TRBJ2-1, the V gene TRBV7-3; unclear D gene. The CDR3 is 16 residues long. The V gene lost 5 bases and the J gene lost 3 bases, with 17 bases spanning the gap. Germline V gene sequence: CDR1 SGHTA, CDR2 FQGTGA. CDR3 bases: TGTGCCAGCAGCGGATCTGGGGATTCCTACTACAATGAGCAGTTCTTC. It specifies CASSGSGDSYYNEQFF.

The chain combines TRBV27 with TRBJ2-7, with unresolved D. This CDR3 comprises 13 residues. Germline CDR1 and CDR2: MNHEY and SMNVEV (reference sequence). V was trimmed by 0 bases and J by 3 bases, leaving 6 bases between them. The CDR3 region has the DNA TGTGCCAGCAGTTTATCCAATTTCTACGAGCAGTACTTC. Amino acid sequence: CASSLSNFYEQYF.

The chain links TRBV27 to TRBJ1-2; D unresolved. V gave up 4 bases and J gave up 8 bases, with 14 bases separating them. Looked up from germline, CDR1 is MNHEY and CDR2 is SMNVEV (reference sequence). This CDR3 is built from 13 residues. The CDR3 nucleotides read TGTGCCAGCAGTTATGGGCCCTGGTTGGGCTACACCTTC. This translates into CASSYGPWLGYTF.

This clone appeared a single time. Written as DNA, the CDR3 is TGCAGCGTTGACGCCCTAGCGGGAGTCGGTGATACGCAGTATTTT. Translation: CSVDALAGVGDTQYF. The chain couples TRBV29-1 to TRBJ2-3; 10 bases are shared with TRBD2. This CDR3 is built from 15 residues. Germline V CDR1 and CDR2: SQVTM, ANQGSEA. V trimming: 3 bases; J trimming: 6 bases; junction bases outside the gene matches: 9.

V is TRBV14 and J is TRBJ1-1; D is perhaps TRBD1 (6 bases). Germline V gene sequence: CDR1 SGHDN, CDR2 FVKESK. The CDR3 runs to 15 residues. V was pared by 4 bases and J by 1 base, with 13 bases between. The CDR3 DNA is TGTGCCAGCAGCCTCCTCAGGGGTGCGAACACTGAAGCTTTCTTT. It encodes CASSLLRGANTEAFF.

In nucleotides, the CDR3 is TGTGCCAGCAGCTTGGCGACTTCACCCCTCCACTTT. This gives the protein CASSLATSPLHF. The rearrangement joins TRBV5-6 to TRBJ1-6; D gene ambiguous. This CDR3 is 12 amino acids long. The germline V gene has CDR1 SGHDT and CDR2 YYEEEE. With 0 bases removed from V and 9 bases from J, the gap between germline ends came to 4 bases.

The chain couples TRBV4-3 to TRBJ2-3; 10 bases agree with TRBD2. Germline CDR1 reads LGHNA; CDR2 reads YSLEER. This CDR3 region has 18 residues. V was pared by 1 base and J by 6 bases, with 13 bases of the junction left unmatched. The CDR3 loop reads CASSQGFPAGGPLDTQYF. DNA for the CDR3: TGCGCCAGCAGCCAAGGATTTCCAGCGGGAGGGCCCCTGGATACGCAGTATTTT.

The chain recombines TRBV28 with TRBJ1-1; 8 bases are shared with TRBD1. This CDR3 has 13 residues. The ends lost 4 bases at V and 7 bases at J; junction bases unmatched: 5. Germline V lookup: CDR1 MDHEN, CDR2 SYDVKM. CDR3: CASSSRTGHEAFF. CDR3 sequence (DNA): TGTGCCAGCAGTTCCCGGACAGGGCATGAAGCTTTCTTT. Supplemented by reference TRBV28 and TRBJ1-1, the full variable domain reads DVKVTQSSRYLVKRTGEKVFLECVQDMDHENMFWYRQDPGLGLRLIYFSYDVKMKEKGDIPEGYSVSREKKERFSLILESASTNQTSMYLCASSSRTGHEAFFGQGTRLTVV.

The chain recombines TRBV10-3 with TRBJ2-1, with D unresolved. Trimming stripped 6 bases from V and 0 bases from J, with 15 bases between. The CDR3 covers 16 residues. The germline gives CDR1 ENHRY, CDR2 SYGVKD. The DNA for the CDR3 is TGTGCCATCAGCCCTCTGGGCAGGAGCTCCTACAATGAGCAGTTCTTC. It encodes CAISPLGRSSYNEQFF.

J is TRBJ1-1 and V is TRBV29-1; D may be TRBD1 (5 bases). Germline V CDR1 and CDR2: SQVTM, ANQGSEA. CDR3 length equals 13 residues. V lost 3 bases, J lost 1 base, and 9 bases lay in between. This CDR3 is CSVEAGRNTEAFF. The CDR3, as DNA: TGCAGCGTTGAGGCAGGGAGGAACACTGAAGCTTTCTTT.

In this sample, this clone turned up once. CDR3 DNA: TGTGCCAGCAGCTTAGCAGCGGGAATGGACAGGATTACCTACGAGCAGTACTTC. It specifies CASSLAAGMDRITYEQYF. The chain carries TRBV7-9 and TRBJ2-7, with D possibly called TRBD1 or TRBD2 (7 bases each). The germline gives CDR1 SEHNR, CDR2 FQNEAQ (reference sequence). Trimming shortened V by 0 bases and J by 2 bases, and 20 bases separated the two germline ends. The CDR3 length is 18 residues. Together with reference TRBV7-9 and TRBJ2-7, the CDR3 gives the full variable domain: DTGVSQNPRHKITKRGQNVTFRCDPISEHNRLYWYRQTLGQGPEFLTYFQNEAQLEKSRLLSDRFSAERPKGSFSTLEIQRTEQGDSAMYLCASSLAAGMDRITYEQYFGPGTRLTVT.

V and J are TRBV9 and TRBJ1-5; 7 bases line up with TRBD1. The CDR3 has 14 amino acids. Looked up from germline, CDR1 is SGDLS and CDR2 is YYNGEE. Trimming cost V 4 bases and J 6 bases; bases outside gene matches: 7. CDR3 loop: CASSQGGGAQPQHF. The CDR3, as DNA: TGTGCCAGCAGCCAGGGGGGTGGGGCTCAGCCCCAGCATTTT.

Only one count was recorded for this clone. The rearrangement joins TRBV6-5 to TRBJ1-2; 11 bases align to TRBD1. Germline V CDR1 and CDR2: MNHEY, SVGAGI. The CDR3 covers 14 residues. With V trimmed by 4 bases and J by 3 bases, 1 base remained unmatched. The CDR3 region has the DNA TGTGCCAGCAGTTGGGACAGGGGGGACTATGGCTACACCTTC. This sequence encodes CASSWDRGDYGYTF.

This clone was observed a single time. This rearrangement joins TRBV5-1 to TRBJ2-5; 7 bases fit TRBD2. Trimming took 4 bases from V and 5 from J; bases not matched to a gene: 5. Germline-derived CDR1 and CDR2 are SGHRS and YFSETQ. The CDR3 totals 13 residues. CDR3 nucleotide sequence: TGCGCCAGCAGCGAGGGAGGGCCGGAGACCCAGTACTTC. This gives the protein CASSEGGPETQYF. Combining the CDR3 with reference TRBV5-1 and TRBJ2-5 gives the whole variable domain KAGVTQTPRYLIKTRGQQVTLSCSPISGHRSVSWYQQTPGQGLQFLFEYFSETQRNKGNFPGRFSGRQFSNSRSEMNVSTLELGDSALYLCASSEGGPETQYFGPGTRLLVL.